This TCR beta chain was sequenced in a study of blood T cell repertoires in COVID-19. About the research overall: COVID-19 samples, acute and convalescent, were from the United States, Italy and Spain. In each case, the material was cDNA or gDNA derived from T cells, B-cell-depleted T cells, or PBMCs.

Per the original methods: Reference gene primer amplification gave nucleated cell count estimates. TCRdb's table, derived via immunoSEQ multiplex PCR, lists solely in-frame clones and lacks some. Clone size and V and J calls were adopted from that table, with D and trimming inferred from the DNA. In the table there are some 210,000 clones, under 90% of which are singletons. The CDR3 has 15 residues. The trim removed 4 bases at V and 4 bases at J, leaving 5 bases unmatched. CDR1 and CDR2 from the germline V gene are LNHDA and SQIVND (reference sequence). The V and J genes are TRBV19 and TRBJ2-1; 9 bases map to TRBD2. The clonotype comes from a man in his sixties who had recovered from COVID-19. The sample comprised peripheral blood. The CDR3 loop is CASSRPSGEYNEQFF. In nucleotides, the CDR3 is TGTGCCAGTAGTAGGCCTAGCGGGGAGTACAATGAGCAGTTCTTC.